This paragraph covers one T cell receptor (gamma chain) sequence. No antigen is known for it. Possible read error: a much larger clone is one base away. Other DNA sequences in this specimen translate into the identical CDR3. For each case, genomic DNA was isolated from ten 5-um FFPE scrolls with the QIAamp DNA FFPE tissue kit. To test whether coeliac disease could be classified from the TCR repertoire, the study used duodenal biopsies that were formalin-fixed paraffin-embedded, fully anonymised, and surplus to diagnostic needs. These data come from a study of intestinal T cells in coeliac disease (dated by TCRdb to the early 2020s). Some background on the complete study: In the TRG cohort, the mean age of coeliac patients was 15 to 16 years compared with approximately 50 years for controls, so the coeliac patients were much younger than the controls. A second, larger TCR-gamma (TRG) cohort included duodenal biopsies from 30 to 40 coeliac disease patients and about 20 non-coeliac controls. The TCR-delta (TRD) cohort comprised duodenal biopsies from around 10 coeliac disease patients and around 10 non-coeliac controls.

Sequences VENAVY (CDR1) and YDSYNSRV (CDR2) are obtained from the germline V gene. The CDR3 numbers 10 residues from cysteine through phenylalanine. Here the CDR3 DNA is all that survives: 30 bases in frame from base 1. Beyond this particular receptor, the publication reports: There was no way to tell repeated CDR3 amino acid sequences apart from PCR duplicates. A significant age difference was observed between coeliac and control groups, although significant classification was not yielded by an age-split analysis. FFPE-derived DNA was found to be relatively degraded, and loss of a proportion of TCR sequences in each sample was likely caused by this degradation. All 20 or so biopsies in training were correctly classified by TRD kmer-based clustering, and a leave-one-out accuracy of less than 95% was reported. Clustering based on TRG put most of the 54 biopsies (approximately 94%) in the right class, and the reported leave-one-out accuracy was about 90%.

Library construction relied on multiplex PCR. Sequenced on an Ion Torrent PGM. TRG repertoires were amplified from 200 ng of biopsy DNA using the LymphoTrack kit, whose primers carry Illumina adapters. TRG amplicons were cleaned up with AMPure XP beads, measured on a 2100 Bioanalyzer, and combined in equimolar amounts. Sequencing of TRG libraries was performed on an Ion PGM instrument. Under the source paper's analysis protocol: FastX discarded any read in which over 10% of nucleotides had a quality score below the third quartile for that patient. IMGT/HighV-QUEST was used to align the reads, assigning V, D and J genes, identifying CDR3 regions and assessing functionality. After the sequences were translated into amino acids, every sequence predicted to be non-functional was thrown out. CDR3s were split into kmers with and without positional annotation, PCA was performed on kmer frequencies, and samples were clustered using all 1023 combinations of PCs 1-10. Classification was validated by leave-one-out cross-validation, re-optimising parameters on the remaining samples each time. Using the vegan R package, Shannon diversity was calculated from repeated random subsamples whose size matched the lowest read count. TCRdb recomputed clones from the public reads with CATT; identical DNA rows were then combined. The V and J calls come from TCRdb's annotation, not from the publication. Present in this sample are about 650 gamma-chain clones, 40% to 65% of which were seen just once. Of the sample, roughly 20% falls within the top ten clones.

The clonotype comes from a human donor with celiac disease. The sample taken for sequencing was a duodenal biopsy. The chain uses TRGV8 and TRGJP1. The base sequence is TGTGCCACCTTTGGTTGGTTCAAGATATTC. It translates to CATFGWFKIF.